This T cell receptor beta chain came from a study of regulatory T cells in long-lasting Graves disease. At the level of the study: Freshly diagnosed Graves' patients had used antithyroid drugs for under 3 months.

Building the TCR beta libraries relied on iRepertoire HTBI primers, and CDR3 regions underwent Arm-PCR. As originally analysed: Sequenced samples collectively carried around 60 TRBV and approximately 15 TRBJ segments. TCRdb fed the multiplex PCR reads into MiXCR, producing one record per CDR3 protein. TCRdb's processing, not the authors' own work, is the source of the V and J calls. The repertoire holds about 320,000 distinct CDR3 sequences, with 15% to 20% as singletons. This clonotype has at least ten counts. Its target is not known. The germline V gene has CDR1 MGHRA and CDR2 YSYEKL. V lost 0 bases to trimming and J lost 0 bases, with 13 bases between them. There are 17 residues in the CDR3. Indicated time point: newly diagnosed GD, antithyroid drugs for less than 3 months. RNA extracted from PBMCs served as the sequencing template. Findings and caveats of the study: Persistent disease samples used TRBV28, TRBJ1-2 and TRBJ2-5 preferentially.

The V gene is TRBV4-1, the J gene TRBJ2-3; D perhaps matches TRBD2 (5 bases). The sample consisted of peripheral blood mononuclear cells (PBMCs), taken at new diagnosis, from a patient treated with antithyroid drugs. The receptor's source is a female donor with Graves disease. CDR3: CASSQDGTAASTDTQYF. In DNA, the CDR3 is TGCGCCAGCAGCCAAGATGGTACAGCGGCAAGCACAGATACGCAGTATTTT.